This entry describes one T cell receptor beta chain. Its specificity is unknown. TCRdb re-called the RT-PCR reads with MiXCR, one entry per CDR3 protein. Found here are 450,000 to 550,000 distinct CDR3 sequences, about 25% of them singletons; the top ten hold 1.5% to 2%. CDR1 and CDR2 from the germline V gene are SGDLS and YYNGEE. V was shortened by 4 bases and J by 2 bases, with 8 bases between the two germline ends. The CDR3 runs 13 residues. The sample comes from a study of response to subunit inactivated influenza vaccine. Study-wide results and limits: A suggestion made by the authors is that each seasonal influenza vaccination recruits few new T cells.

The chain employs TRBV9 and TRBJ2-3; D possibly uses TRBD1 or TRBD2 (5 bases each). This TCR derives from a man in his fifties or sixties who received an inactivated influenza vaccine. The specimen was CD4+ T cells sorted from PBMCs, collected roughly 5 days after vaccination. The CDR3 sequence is CASSRDATDTQYF. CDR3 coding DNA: TGTGCCAGCAGCCGGGACGCCACAGATACGCAGTATTTT.